This T cell receptor (beta chain) was obtained from a study of graft-versus-host responses after intestinal transplantation. V dropped 3 bases and J dropped 0 bases, with 5 bases sitting between them. CDR3 size: 13 residues. Germline assignment: CDR1 SGHRS and CDR2 YFSETQ. In the case of this clone: Its specificity is not known.

The data were produced by immunoSEQ multiplex PCR, yet TCRdb's version contains in-frame clones alone and is incomplete. This sample has more than 90,000 clones, with around 93% found just once. The material sequenced was unstimulated CD8+ T cells sorted from spleen or lymph node cells, taken before intestinal transplant. This sequence joins TRBV5-1 and TRBJ2-3; D gene ambiguous. This sequence was found in a human donor who received an intestinal transplant. The CDR3 DNA follows: TGCGCCAGCAGCTGGCTTAGCACAGATACGCAGTATTTT. This gives the protein CASSWLSTDTQYF.